The 14 T cell receptor beta chains presented below share a single source sample, sequenced in a study of blood T cell repertoires in COVID-19. Clones were read by immunoSEQ multiplex PCR, and TCRdb kept only the in-frame ones, dropping some. The sample contains around 200,000 clones, more than 75% of which appear only once. Sequencing was performed on peripheral blood. These TCRs come from a man aged 40-49 years with active or convalescent COVID-19.

This chain links TRBV28 with TRBJ2-5, with 14 bases that match TRBD2. The CDR3 length is 16 residues. Germline V CDR1 and CDR2: MDHEN, SYDVKM. V lost 6 bases and J lost 1; bases outside the gene matches: 4. The CDR3 region is CASSLGLAGGQETQYF. The CDR3 DNA follows: TGTGCCAGCAGCCTAGGACTAGCGGGGGGCCAAGAGACCCAGTACTTC.

This chain joins TRBV19 and TRBJ1-5, with 7 positions matching TRBD1. The germline V gene encodes CDR1 LNHDA and CDR2 SQIVND (reference sequence). The CDR3 spans 13 residues. Losses at the gene ends were 4 bases for V and 11 bases for J; bases not matched to a gene: 8. CDR3 sequence: CASSSARGLAQHF. The CDR3 coding sequence is TGTGCCAGTAGTAGCGCAAGGGGGCTGGCCCAGCATTTT.

The genes are TRBV12-3 or TRBV12-4 and TRBJ1-3, with D unclear. The CDR3 loop spans 12 amino acids. V lost 7 bases to trimming and J lost 10 bases, with 14 bases between them. The CDR3 protein is CASTEGLGTIYF. CDR3 bases: TGTGCCAGCACTGAGGGCCTTGGGACCATATATTTT.

The chain carries TRBV6-1 and TRBJ2-3; TRBD2 aligns across 9 bases. Per the germline V gene, CDR1 is MNHNS and CDR2 is SASEGT. The CDR3 has 16 residues. With V trimmed by 2 bases and J by 1 base, 4 bases remained unmatched. The CDR3 spells CASSERASGGTDTQYF. In DNA, the CDR3 is TGTGCCAGCAGTGAAAGGGCTAGCGGGGGCACAGATACGCAGTATTTT.

The gene calls are TRBV5-4 and TRBJ1-1; D is unresolved. The germline V gene has CDR1 SGHNT and CDR2 YYREEE (reference sequence). This CDR3 is 13 amino acids long. V was trimmed by 0 bases and J by 1 base, leaving 4 bases between them. Here the CDR3 reads CASSLDRNTEAFF. Here the CDR3 DNA reads TGTGCCAGCAGCTTGGACAGGAACACTGAAGCTTTCTTT.

This rearrangement joins TRBV30 to TRBJ2-2; 8 bases fit TRBD1. Germline values: CDR1 GTSNPN, CDR2 SVGIG (reference sequence). The J segment lost 6 bases and the V segment lost 8 bases, leaving 8 bases of the junction unmatched. The CDR3 extends over 13 amino acids. CDR3 sequence: CATLTGAAGELFF. The CDR3 DNA is TGTGCCACCCTGACAGGGGCGGCCGGGGAGCTGTTTTTT.

This clone is a singleton in its sample. The chain employs TRBV12-3 or TRBV12-4 and TRBJ1-5; D unclear. This CDR3 is 12 amino acids long. This CDR3 is CASGGQPKSQHF. Written as DNA, the CDR3 is TGTGCAAGCGGAGGGCAGCCCAAGTCCCAGCATTTT.

The sample holds a few counts of this clone. The CDR3 DNA reads TGTGCCGTCGACAGGGAGTATGGCTACACCTTC. Protein sequence: CAVDREYGYTF. This chain connects TRBV28 to TRBJ1-2; 7 bases line up with TRBD1. Germline values: CDR1 MDHEN, CDR2 SYDVKM. Losses at the gene ends were 11 bases for V and 5 bases for J; bases not matched to a gene: 5. The CDR3 is 11 amino acids.

The V and J genes are TRBV27 and TRBJ1-5; D gene unclear. Germline assignment: CDR1 MNHEY and CDR2 SMNVEV (reference sequence). The CDR3 runs to 13 residues. V lost 8 bases, J lost 1 base, and 9 bases lay in between. The CDR3 DNA sequence: TGTGCCAGCTCCCTTCAGAGCAATCAGCCCCAGCATTTT. Translating gives CASSLQSNQPQHF.

The chain joins TRBV9 to TRBJ1-1; 9 bases are shared with TRBD1. The germline CDR1 and CDR2 sequences are SGDLS and YYNGEE. CDR3 size: 14 residues. V trimming: 3 bases; J trimming: 8 bases; junction bases outside the gene matches: 8. CDR3 residues: CASSAGDREHEAFF. DNA of the CDR3: TGTGCCAGCAGCGCCGGGGACAGGGAGCACGAAGCTTTCTTT.

The chain joins TRBV14 to TRBJ1-2; no firm D call. Trimming left V 3 bases short and J 7 bases short, with 9 bases between. The CDR3 is made up of 12 amino acids. Germline CDR1 reads SGHDN; CDR2 reads FVKESK. CDR3 region: CASSQREFGYTF. CDR3 DNA sequence: TGTGCCAGCAGCCAGCGGGAGTTTGGCTACACCTTC.

The chain has TRBV5-1 and TRBJ1-4, with D maybe TRBD1 (6 bases). Germline loops: CDR1 SGHRS, CDR2 YFSETQ. The CDR3 spans 14 residues. The V end lost 4 bases, the J end lost 5 bases, and 12 bases lay between the germline ends. CDR3 in amino acids: CASSQTGVNEKLFF. The CDR3 DNA follows: TGCGCCAGCAGCCAGACAGGAGTGAATGAAAAACTGTTTTTT.

The rearrangement uses TRBV30 and TRBJ1-1; no definite D call. CDR1 GTSNPN and CDR2 SVGIG come from the germline V gene (reference sequence). The CDR3 loop spans 12 amino acids. Trimming took off 0 bases at V and 7 bases at J, with 9 bases between the two ends. The CDR3 reads CAWSVNEGEAFF. As DNA, the CDR3 is TGTGCCTGGAGTGTAAATGAGGGTGAAGCTTTCTTT.

This clone appeared once. The CDR3 nucleotides are TGTGCCAGCAGCTCGGAAACGGGCAGGGCGACAACTAATGAAAAACTGTTTTTT. The encoded protein is CASSSETGRATTNEKLFF. This chain links TRBV5-5 with TRBJ1-4; weak D call: TRBD1 (5 bases). The CDR3 has 18 residues. Germline V gene sequence: CDR1 SGHKS, CDR2 YYEKEE (reference sequence). Trimming pared 3 bases from V and 0 bases from J, leaving 18 bases between.